Listed below are T cell receptor beta chains from one sample, sequenced in a study of CD8 T cells in ankylosing spondylitis. TCRdb reprocessed the 5' RACE reads via MiXCR and lists one record per CDR3 protein. The data show 250,000 to 400,000 distinct CDR3 sequences, approximately 10% seen once. Sequencing was done on a sample of blood, either unsorted or a sorted T cell fraction (not recorded which). The source of these receptors is a female donor with ankylosing spondylitis or in good health (not recorded which). Each CDR3 is given with its conserved first and last residue. A D gene is named only where the DNA matches it firmly. Clone size is stated in some rows and not others, as once, few, many or a class when expanded.

v_gene: TRBV5-4
d_gene: .
j_gene: TRBJ1-5
abundance: many
CDR3nt: TGTGCCAGCAGCTTGGGGGGAGGGTCCGGCAATCAGCCCCAGCATTTT
CDR3aa: CASSLGGGSGNQPQHF

v_gene: TRBV5-5
d_gene: TRBD2
j_gene: TRBJ2-7
abundance: many
CDR3nt: TGTGCCAGCAGCCTTCCGGGACTAGCCTCTAACGAGCAGTACTTC
CDR3aa: CASSLPGLASNEQYF

v_gene: TRBV20-1
d_gene: .
j_gene: TRBJ1-5
abundance: many
CDR3nt: TGCAGTGCTAGGCTTGCAGTCCTGAGGGACAATCAGCCCCAGCATTTT
CDR3aa: CSARLAVLRDNQPQHF

v_gene: TRBV7-3
d_gene: .
j_gene: TRBJ2-7
abundance: few
CDR3nt: TGTGCCAGCAGCTTAGAAGGGCGAGAGTACGAGCAGTACTTC
CDR3aa: CASSLEGREYEQYF

v_gene: TRBV12-3/TRBV12-4
d_gene: .
j_gene: TRBJ1-1
abundance: many
CDR3nt: TGTGCCAGCAGGGGCACTGAAGCTTTCTTT
CDR3aa: CASRGTEAFF

v_gene: TRBV27
d_gene: TRBD1
j_gene: TRBJ1-1
abundance: .
CDR3nt: TGTGCCAGCACCCGGGGAGGGGGCATCGTGAACACTGAAGCTTTCTTT
CDR3aa: CASTRGGGIVNTEAFF

v_gene: TRBV5-1
d_gene: TRBD1
j_gene: TRBJ1-1
abundance: many
CDR3nt: TGCGCCAGCAGCCTACAGGGGGCTGACACTGAAGCTTTCTTT
CDR3aa: CASSLQGADTEAFF

v_gene: TRBV20-1
d_gene: .
j_gene: TRBJ2-5
abundance: .
CDR3nt: TGCAGTGCTAGACCCGGGGGTAGCGAGGCTGGGGCCAAGTACTTC
CDR3aa: CSARPGGSEAGAKYF

v_gene: TRBV9
d_gene: .
j_gene: TRBJ2-2
abundance: .
CDR3nt: TGTGCCAGCAGCGTTAGTAACGTCGGGACCGGGGAGCTGTTTTTT
CDR3aa: CASSVSNVGTGELFF

v_gene: TRBV12-3/TRBV12-4
d_gene: .
j_gene: TRBJ2-3
abundance: many
CDR3nt: TGTGCCAGCAGTTTATTTAGCGCCTACACAGATACGCAGTATTTT
CDR3aa: CASSLFSAYTDTQYF

v_gene: TRBV5-1
d_gene: TRBD1
j_gene: TRBJ2-6
abundance: few
CDR3nt: TGCGCCAGCAGCTTGGTGTCACAGGGGTACAGTTCTGGGGCCAACGTCCTGACTTTC
CDR3aa: CASSLVSQGYSSGANVLTF

v_gene: TRBV5-1
d_gene: TRBD1
j_gene: TRBJ2-2
abundance: many
CDR3nt: TGCGCCAGCAGCTCGGGACAGGACGCGAACACCGGGGAGCTGTTTTTT
CDR3aa: CASSSGQDANTGELFF

v_gene: TRBV2
d_gene: .
j_gene: TRBJ2-2
abundance: .
CDR3nt: TGTGCCAGCAGTGAAGCGACGGCGGGCACCGGGGAGCTGTTTTTT
CDR3aa: CASSEATAGTGELFF

v_gene: TRBV20-1
d_gene: .
j_gene: TRBJ2-4
abundance: many
CDR3nt: TGCAGTGCTAGAGATTTGGGGGCAGTCCTAGCCAAAAACATTCAGTACTTC
CDR3aa: CSARDLGAVLAKNIQYF

v_gene: TRBV30
d_gene: .
j_gene: TRBJ2-1
abundance: many
CDR3nt: TGTGCCTGGAGTGTTTCCCCCTTAGATGAGCAGTTCTTC
CDR3aa: CAWSVSPLDEQFF

v_gene: TRBV9
d_gene: .
j_gene: TRBJ1-1
abundance: many
CDR3nt: TGTGCCAGCAGCGTAGCTCAGGGGACAACTGAAGCTTTCTTT
CDR3aa: CASSVAQGTTEAFF

v_gene: TRBV20-1
d_gene: .
j_gene: TRBJ1-5
abundance: few
CDR3nt: TGCAGTGCTAGAGATGGGGGGCGGGAACAGCCCCAGCATTTT
CDR3aa: CSARDGGREQPQHF

v_gene: TRBV7-9
d_gene: .
j_gene: TRBJ2-5
abundance: .
CDR3nt: TGTGCCAGCAGCTTACCATCATCGACAGCGCAAGAGACCCAGTACTTC
CDR3aa: CASSLPSSTAQETQYF

v_gene: TRBV7-2
d_gene: .
j_gene: TRBJ1-2
abundance: few
CDR3nt: TGTGCCAGCAGCTTAGGAGGGATGGAGGCCAACTATGGCTACACCTTC
CDR3aa: CASSLGGMEANYGYTF

v_gene: TRBV12-3/TRBV12-4
d_gene: .
j_gene: TRBJ1-2
abundance: many
CDR3nt: TGTGCCAGCAGCTCCTCGGGGAAGGCCTATGGCTACACCTTC
CDR3aa: CASSSSGKAYGYTF

v_gene: TRBV28
d_gene: .
j_gene: TRBJ2-7
abundance: many
CDR3nt: TGTGCCAGCAGTTTTGGAAGGTACGAGCAGTACTTC
CDR3aa: CASSFGRYEQYF

v_gene: TRBV5-1
d_gene: TRBD1
j_gene: TRBJ1-2
abundance: .
CDR3nt: TGCGCCAGCAGCTACTCGACAGGGGGCTATGGCTACACCTTC
CDR3aa: CASSYSTGGYGYTF

v_gene: TRBV5-5
d_gene: .
j_gene: TRBJ2-1
abundance: few
CDR3nt: TGTGCCAGCAGCTTGATGTCCGGGTTGAATGAGCAGTTCTTC
CDR3aa: CASSLMSGLNEQFF

v_gene: TRBV10-3
d_gene: .
j_gene: TRBJ2-6
abundance: many
CDR3nt: TGTGCCATCAGTGAGTGGGTTAGAAGGCAAGCTGGGGCCAACGTCCTGACTTTC
CDR3aa: CAISEWVRRQAGANVLTF

v_gene: TRBV7-9
d_gene: TRBD1
j_gene: TRBJ1-6
abundance: few
CDR3nt: TGTGCCAGCAGCTTAGGGGGACAGGGGAATTCACCCCTCCACTTT
CDR3aa: CASSLGGQGNSPLHF

v_gene: TRBV5-1
d_gene: TRBD1
j_gene: TRBJ2-3
abundance: few
CDR3nt: TGCGCCAGCAGCGTGGACAGGGGCCTAGATACGCAGTATTTT
CDR3aa: CASSVDRGLDTQYF

v_gene: TRBV6-1
d_gene: .
j_gene: TRBJ2-1
abundance: .
CDR3nt: TGTGCCAGCAGTGAACGAAGGGGTGCCTACAATGAGCAGTTCTTC
CDR3aa: CASSERRGAYNEQFF

v_gene: TRBV9
d_gene: .
j_gene: TRBJ1-2
abundance: many
CDR3nt: TGTGCCAGCAGCGTAGATGGGGCAGGGGATGGCTACACCTTC
CDR3aa: CASSVDGAGDGYTF

v_gene: TRBV5-1
d_gene: .
j_gene: TRBJ2-3
abundance: many
CDR3nt: TGCGCCAGCAGCTTGGTCAGGGCGGCAGATACGCAGTATTTT
CDR3aa: CASSLVRAADTQYF

v_gene: TRBV7-8
d_gene: TRBD2
j_gene: TRBJ2-1
abundance: many
CDR3nt: TGTGCCAGCAGTTTTAGACTAGCGGGAGACGACAATGAGCAGTTCTTC
CDR3aa: CASSFRLAGDDNEQFF

v_gene: TRBV12-3/TRBV12-4
d_gene: .
j_gene: TRBJ1-2
abundance: many
CDR3nt: TGTGCCAGCAGTTCCCTGGGGGAGGGGGTGTTTAGCTATGGCTACACCTTC
CDR3aa: CASSSLGEGVFSYGYTF

v_gene: TRBV12-3/TRBV12-4
d_gene: .
j_gene: TRBJ1-1
abundance: many
CDR3nt: TGTGCCAGCCTCTGGGGGCGGATGAACACTGAAGCTTTCTTT
CDR3aa: CASLWGRMNTEAFF

v_gene: TRBV7-2
d_gene: .
j_gene: TRBJ2-7
abundance: many
CDR3nt: TGTGCCAGCAGCCTAAGACAGGCACCCTACGAGCAGTACTTC
CDR3aa: CASSLRQAPYEQYF

v_gene: TRBV28
d_gene: TRBD1
j_gene: TRBJ1-2
abundance: .
CDR3nt: TGTGCCAGCAGTCAGGGGGCCTCTAACTATGGCTACACCTTC
CDR3aa: CASSQGASNYGYTF

v_gene: TRBV7-2
d_gene: TRBD1
j_gene: TRBJ2-7
abundance: many
CDR3nt: TGTGCCAGCAGCCCACAGGGGAATTTGGCCTACGAGCAGTACTTC
CDR3aa: CASSPQGNLAYEQYF